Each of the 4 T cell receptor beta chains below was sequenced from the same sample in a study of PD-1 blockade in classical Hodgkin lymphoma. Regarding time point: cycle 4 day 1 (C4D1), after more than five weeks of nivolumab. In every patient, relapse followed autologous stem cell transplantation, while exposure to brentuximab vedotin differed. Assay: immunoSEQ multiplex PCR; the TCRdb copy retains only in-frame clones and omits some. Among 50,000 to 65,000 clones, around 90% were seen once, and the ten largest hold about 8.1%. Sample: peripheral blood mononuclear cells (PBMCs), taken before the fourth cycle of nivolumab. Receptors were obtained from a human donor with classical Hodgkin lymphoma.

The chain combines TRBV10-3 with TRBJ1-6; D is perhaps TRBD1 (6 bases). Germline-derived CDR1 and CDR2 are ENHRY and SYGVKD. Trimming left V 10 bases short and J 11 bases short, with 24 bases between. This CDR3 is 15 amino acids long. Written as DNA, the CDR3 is TGTGCCACCGAACCAGGGGCAGGTAAAACGACACCCCTCCACTTT. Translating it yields CATEPGAGKTTPLHF.

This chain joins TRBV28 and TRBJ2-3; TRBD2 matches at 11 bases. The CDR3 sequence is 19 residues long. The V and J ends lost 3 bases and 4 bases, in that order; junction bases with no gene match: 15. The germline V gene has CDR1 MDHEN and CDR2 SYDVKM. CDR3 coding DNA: TGTGCCAGCAGTTTGGGGAAAGGACCGACTAGCGGGGAATCAGATACGCAGTATTTT. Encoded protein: CASSLGKGPTSGESDTQYF.

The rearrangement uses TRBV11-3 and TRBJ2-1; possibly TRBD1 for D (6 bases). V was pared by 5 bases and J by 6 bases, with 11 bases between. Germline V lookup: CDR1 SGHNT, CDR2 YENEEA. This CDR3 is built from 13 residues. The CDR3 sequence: CASSNRVGNEQFF. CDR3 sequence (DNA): TGTGCCAGCAGCAACAGGGTGGGCAATGAGCAGTTCTTC.

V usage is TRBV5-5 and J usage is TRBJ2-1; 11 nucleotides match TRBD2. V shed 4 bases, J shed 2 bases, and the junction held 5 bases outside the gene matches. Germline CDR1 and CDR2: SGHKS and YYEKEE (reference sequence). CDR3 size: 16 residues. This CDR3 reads CASSAQTSGAYNEQFF. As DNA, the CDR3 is TGTGCCAGCAGCGCTCAGACTAGCGGGGCCTACAATGAGCAGTTCTTC. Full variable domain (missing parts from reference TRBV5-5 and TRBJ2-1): DAGVTQSPTHLIKTRGQQVTLRCSPISGHKSVSWYQQVLGQGPQFIFQYYEKEERGRGNFPDRFSARQFPNYSSELNVNALLLGDSALYLCASSAQTSGAYNEQFFGPGTRLTVL.